Presented here are 5 T cell receptor beta chains from one specimen sequenced in a study of cytomegalovirus exposure and HLA in healthy donors (dated 2017 in TCRdb). Libraries were built with the immunoSEQ multiplex PCR assay. For the multiplex PCR, a mixture combining 60 forward primers for TCR Vbeta segments and 13 reverse primers for TCR Jbeta segments was used. Imported from immuneACCESS, the table was reduced by TCRdb to in-frame sequences with V and J called. These copies leave out some clones; in studies compared against another copy, an unresolved V gene accounts for under half, and the cause of the remainder is not known. In this sample's table one finds roughly 40,000 clones. In total, the top ten clones hold roughly 8% of the sample. The source material was PBMCs. These TCRs come from a male donor in good health and CMV-seronegative.

V and J are TRBV7-3 and TRBJ2-2, with D unresolved. V dropped 4 bases and J dropped 7 bases, with 19 bases sitting between them. This CDR3 has 16 amino acids. Germline CDR1 reads SGHTA; CDR2 reads FQGTGA. The CDR3 loop is CASSSNPGLNGGELFF. In DNA, the CDR3 is TGTGCCAGCAGCTCCAATCCGGGTCTCAATGGCGGGGAGCTGTTTTTT.

The CDR3: CASSLGLANWNEQFF. CDR3 sequence (DNA): TGTGCCAGCAGCTTAGGACTAGCGAATTGGAATGAGCAGTTCTTC. The chain has TRBV7-2 and TRBJ2-1; TRBD2 agrees at 8 bases. The CDR3 has 15 amino acids. CDR1 SGHTA and CDR2 FQGNSA come from the germline V gene. After removal of 1 base from V and 7 bases from J, the junction contained 6 bases not matched to a gene.

The V call is TRBV7-3, the J call TRBJ2-5; D perhaps matches TRBD1 (5 bases). Trimming pared 3 bases from V and 7 bases from J, leaving 18 bases between. The length of the CDR3 is 15 residues. Germline CDR1 reads SGHTA; CDR2 reads FQGTGA. CDR3 amino acids: CASSFAAGPSGTQYF. The CDR3, as DNA: TGTGCCAGCAGCTTCGCTGCAGGGCCCTCGGGGACCCAGTACTTC.

The gene calls are TRBV19 and TRBJ2-1; 8 bases match TRBD2. Germline CDR1 and CDR2: LNHDA and SQIVND (reference sequence). The CDR3 contains 14 residues. V shed 1 base and J 9 bases; nucleotides not matched to a gene: 5. The chain's CDR3 is CASSIGPRGGEQFF. The CDR3, as DNA: TGTGCCAGTAGTATAGGCCCACGGGGGGGTGAGCAGTTCTTC.

The chain uses TRBV5-1 and TRBJ2-1, with D possibly matching TRBD1 (10 bases). The CDR3 loop spans 16 amino acids. V gave up 4 bases and J gave up 6 bases, with 20 bases separating them. Germline values: CDR1 SGHRS, CDR2 YFSETQ. The CDR3, as DNA: TGCGCCAGCAGCCCCGCGGGGGGGACAGGGGCCAATGAGCAGTTCTTC. It specifies CASSPAGGTGANEQFF.